The 26 T cell receptor beta chains below all came from one sample that was sequenced in a study of T cells in women clearing cervical HPV infection. Produced via immunoSEQ multiplex PCR; TCRdb's table is partial and in-frame only. Found here are under 20,000 clones; the top ten clones hold around 3%. The source material was blood buffy coat. The receptors shown here come from a woman between 18 and 69 years old with a cervical HPV16 infection that either progressed to CIN3+ or cleared (not recorded which).

Notes on this clone: The read stops 3 residues short of the end of the CDR3; the missing end is completed from the germline J gene. The chain is built from TRBV5-6 and TRBJ2-2; D is perhaps TRBD1 (5 bases). V lost 2 bases and J 5 bases, leaving 10 bases between the germline ends. The germline CDR1 and CDR2 sequences are SGHDT and YYEEEE. The CDR3 runs to 14 residues. This chain's CDR3 is CASSFPRDTGELFF. CDR3 bases read: TGTGCCAGCAGCTTCCCCAGGGATACCGGGGAG.

A remark on this clone: The read gets to within 3 residues of the CDR3 end, and the germline J gene fills in the rest. The chain has TRBV2 and TRBJ1-5; possible D gene TRBD1, 6 bases. The CDR3 extends over 16 amino acids. Germline lookup yields CDR1 SNHLY and CDR2 FYNNEI. The V and J ends lost 6 bases and 2 bases respectively, with 17 bases between them. The CDR3 loop reads CASSPQGGYGNQPQHF. The DNA read from the CDR3 is TGTGCCAGCAGCCCACAGGGCGGCTATGGCAATCAGCCC.

As concerns this clone: The sequenced fragment ends 3 residues before the CDR3 boundary, so the rest is inferred from the germline J gene. The V and J genes are TRBV10-3 and TRBJ2-1; 9 nucleotides line up with TRBD2. Germline V lookup: CDR1 ENHRY, CDR2 SYGVKD. The junction had 5 bases not matched to a gene; V was cut back by 4 bases and J by 4 bases. There are 15 residues in the CDR3. Incomplete CDR3 DNA: TGTGCCATCAGTGTATCAAGCGGGGGGTACAATGAG. Translated, it gives CAISVSSGGYNE. The whole CDR3 sequence reads CAISVSSGGYNEQFF.

Notes on this clone: The CDR3 end is not reached by the read, which stops 3 residues before it; the germline J gene fills it in. The rearrangement links TRBV20-1 to TRBJ1-1; D is undetermined. V lost 3 bases, J lost 3 bases, and 11 bases lay in between. The CDR3 spans 13 residues. CDR1 and CDR2 (germline): DFQATT, SNEGSKA (reference sequence). CDR3 loop: CSASDDWDTEAFF. Partial CDR3 DNA: TGCAGTGCTAGTGACGACTGGGACACTGAA.

A word on this clone: The CDR3 extends 3 residues past the end of the read, so its final part is completed from the germline J gene. V usage is TRBV5-1 and J usage is TRBJ2-2; 10 nucleotides align to TRBD2. The germline V gene has CDR1 SGHRS and CDR2 YFSETQ. This CDR3 has 16 residues. The trim removed 0 bases at V and 7 bases at J, leaving 6 bases unmatched. CDR3 residues: CASSLESSGGVGELFF. The covered CDR3 bases are TGCGCCAGCAGCTTGGAGTCTAGCGGGGGAGTCGGGGAG.

Details on this clone: Read coverage stops 3 residues before the CDR3 terminus; the germline J gene supplies the remainder. The V and J genes are TRBV6-4 and TRBJ1-1; 8 positions match TRBD1. The CDR3 consists of 13 residues. V shed 6 bases and J 7 bases; nucleotides not matched to a gene: 7. Germline loops: CDR1 MRHNA, CDR2 SNTAGT. CDR3 DNA, as far as it was read: TGTGCCAGCAGGTCAGGGGGCGGGAATGAA. Translation: CASRSGGGNE. The CDR3 in its entirety is CASRSGGGNEAFF.

This clone registers medium-sized by frequency. From the germline J gene comes the end of the CDR3, since the read stops 3 residues before it. The rearrangement uses TRBV18 and TRBJ2-3; 7 nucleotides line up with TRBD2. With V trimmed by 1 base and J by 1 base, 8 bases remained unmatched. The CDR3 has 17 amino acids. CDR1 is KGHSH, CDR2 LQKENI, per germline. Incomplete CDR3 DNA: TGTGCCAGCTCACCACGGGAAGGGAGCGGGGGCACAGATACG. Its translation: CASSPREGSGGTDT. The full CDR3 reads CASSPREGSGGTDTQYF.

Concerning this clone itself: The DNA is omitted, as the CDR3 cannot be located on it reliably, and the CDR3 follows TCRdb's listing. The chain combines TRBV20-1 with TRBJ1-6; TRBD1 is taken as the D call from the table, unchecked against the DNA. The CDR3 length is 20 residues, termini included. Germline CDR1 is DFQATT and CDR2 is SNEGSKA (reference sequence). The CDR3 protein is CSYSCGVGTGGEFYNSPLHF.

For this clone: The read terminates 3 residues ahead of where the CDR3 ends, so the germline J gene completes it. This chain uses TRBV6-1 with TRBJ2-7; no reliable D call. The CDR3 length is 13 residues. Germline V gene lookup returns CDR1 MNHNS and CDR2 SASEGT. Trimming took 2 bases from V and 3 from J, leaving 8 bases between them. The CDR3 bases that were read are TGTGCCAGCAGTGAAAACTCCGGCTACGAG. Protein: CASSENSGYE. The full CDR3 sequence reads CASSENSGYEQYF.

Comments on this clone: The DNA ends 3 residues before the CDR3 does, and the rest of the CDR3 is filled in from the germline J gene. V usage is TRBV30 and J usage is TRBJ2-7, with a possible D match to TRBD1 (5 bases). The germline gives CDR1 GTSNPN, CDR2 SVGIG (reference sequence). CDR3 length: 14 amino acids. Trimming left V 0 bases short and J 2 bases short, with 11 bases between. The CDR3 bases that were read are TGTGCCTGGAGTGTACTTCAGGGAACCTACGAG. The encoded protein is CAWSVLQGTYE. The full CDR3 reads CAWSVLQGTYEQYF.

Notes on this clone: The read comes to an end 3 residues before the CDR3 does, leaving the germline J gene to fill in the end. J is TRBJ2-1 and V is TRBV9; D might be TRBD1 (5 bases). This CDR3 is 13 amino acids long. Germline CDR1 is SGDLS and CDR2 is YYNGEE. V lost 3 bases to trimming and J lost 2 bases, with 6 bases between them. The part of the CDR3 DNA that was read is TGTGCCAGCAGCGCGACAGCCTACAATGAG. Translation: CASSATAYNE. The entire CDR3 protein is CASSATAYNEQFF. The entire variable domain, with the rest obtained from reference TRBV9 and TRBJ2-1, is as follows: DSGVTQTPKHLITATGQRVTLRCSPRSGDLSVYWYQQSLDQGLQFLIQYYNGEERAKGNILERFSAQQFPDLHSELNLSSLELGDSALYFCASSATAYNEQFFGPGTRLTVL.

Comments on this clone: The read halts 3 residues ahead of the CDR3 end, with the missing end drawn from the germline J gene. The rearrangement links TRBV20-1 to TRBJ2-7, with TRBD2 identical over 8 bases. The CDR3 is made up of 16 amino acids. Germline assignment: CDR1 DFQATT and CDR2 SNEGSKA (reference sequence). The V segment lost 1 base and the J segment 3 bases; nucleotides outside the gene matches: 11. CDR3 amino acids: CSARAPGVAGIYEQYF. The sequenced part of the CDR3 DNA is TGCAGTGCTAGAGCCCCCGGGGTAGCGGGGATCTACGAG.

A remark on this clone: The read halts 3 residues ahead of the CDR3 end, with the missing end drawn from the germline J gene. The chain couples TRBV2 to TRBJ2-5, with D possibly matching TRBD1 (8 bases). The germline V and J ends were trimmed by 6 bases and 4 bases, with 15 bases remaining between them. This CDR3 has 14 amino acids. Germline V gene data show CDR1 as SNHLY and CDR2 as FYNNEI. The CDR3 here is CASSWTGRGETQYF. CDR3 DNA (partial): TGTGCCAGCAGCTGGACAGGGAGGGGAGAGACC.

Regarding this clone: The missing CDR3 end, 3 residues past where the read stops, is filled in from the germline J gene. The chain joins TRBV19 to TRBJ1-2; 7 bases align to TRBD1. V dropped 8 bases and J dropped 5; count of bases not matched to a gene: 11. The CDR3 extends over 14 amino acids. Per germline, CDR1 LNHDA and CDR2 SQIVND (reference sequence). Partial CDR3 DNA: TGTGCCAGTTGGGTCGACAGGGCTGGGTATGGC. This gives the protein CASWVDRAGYG. The full CDR3 protein reads CASWVDRAGYGYTF.

The CDR3 bases that were read are TGTGCCAGCAGTTTATCCGGAGGGGGTTACTACGAG. This translates into CASSLSGGGYYE. The whole CDR3 reads CASSLSGGGYYEQYF. This rearrangement joins TRBV27 to TRBJ2-7; D assignment may be TRBD1 or TRBD2 (6 bases each). The read stops 3 residues short of the end of the CDR3; the missing end is completed from the germline J gene. CDR3 size: 15 residues. Trimming removed 0 bases at V and 3 bases at J, with 12 bases between. Per the germline V gene, CDR1 is MNHEY and CDR2 is SMNVEV (reference sequence).

Regarding this clone: The CDR3 end lies 3 residues beyond the end of the read and is filled in from the germline J gene. This chain links TRBV20-1 with TRBJ1-1; the match to TRBD1 covers 9 bases. This CDR3 contains 16 residues. Per the germline V gene, CDR1 is DFQATT and CDR2 is SNEGSKA (reference sequence). The V and J ends lost 5 bases and 1 base, in that order; junction bases with no gene match: 11. The covered CDR3 bases are TGCAGTGCTGGTCAAAGTCTACAGGGGGCGAACACTGAA. Its protein is CSAGQSLQGANTE. The whole CDR3 protein is CSAGQSLQGANTEAFF.

Comment on this clone: The missing CDR3 end, 3 residues past where the read stops, is filled in from the germline J gene. The chain joins TRBV5-1 to TRBJ2-3; 10 bases line up with TRBD2. With V trimmed by 4 bases and J by 4 bases, 3 bases remained unmatched. CDR3 length: 14 residues. CDR1 and CDR2 from the germline V gene are SGHRS and YFSETQ. This CDR3 reads CASSGTSGADTQYF. The part of the CDR3 DNA that was read is TGCGCCAGCAGCGGAACTAGCGGGGCAGATACG.

Comments on this clone: Read coverage stops 3 residues before the CDR3 terminus; the germline J gene supplies the remainder. The chain employs TRBV6-1 and TRBJ1-5; D perhaps matches TRBD1 (6 bases). This CDR3 is built from 14 residues. Trimming left V 2 bases short and J 6 bases short, with 11 bases between. The germline gives CDR1 MNHNS, CDR2 SASEGT. The CDR3 bases that were read are TGTGCCAGCAGTGAAACAGGGTGGGCTCAGCCC. It translates to CASSETGWAQP. The CDR3 in full is CASSETGWAQPQHF.

Worth noting for this clone: The read terminates 3 residues ahead of where the CDR3 ends, so the germline J gene completes it. The rearrangement links TRBV20-1 to TRBJ2-1; TRBD2 is a possible D gene (5 bases). Germline CDR1 reads DFQATT; CDR2 reads SNEGSKA (reference sequence). The CDR3 totals 14 residues. The ends were cut back, 5 bases at V and 0 bases at J, with 11 bases in the middle. The CDR3 loop reads CSAYLAYSYNEQFF. The part of the CDR3 DNA that was read is TGCAGTGCTTACTTAGCGTACTCCTACAATGAG.

With respect to this clone: The CDR3 end falls 3 residues outside the read, so it is completed with the germline J gene. The V call is TRBV18, the J call TRBJ2-5, with 7 bases identical to TRBD1. Germline assignment: CDR1 KGHSH and CDR2 LQKENI. The length of the CDR3 is 15 residues. J gave up 3 bases and V 0 bases, and 4 bases lay outside the gene matches. The CDR3 bases that were read are TGTGCCAGCTCACCACCAAGGACAGGCGAAGAGACC. Its translation: CASSPPRTGEET. The whole CDR3 is CASSPPRTGEETQYF.

Note on this clone: The read ends 3 residues early relative to the CDR3; the germline J gene fills the gap. The chain carries TRBV30 and TRBJ2-5; 12 bases are a match to TRBD2. Trimming cost V 8 bases and J 4 bases; bases outside gene matches: 2. CDR3 length: 12 amino acids. Germline V gene data show CDR1 as GTSNPN and CDR2 as SVGIG (reference sequence). The part of the CDR3 DNA that was read is TGTGCCACGACTAGCGGGGGAGAGACC. It yields the protein CATTSGGET. The entire CDR3 protein reads CATTSGGETQYF. Combining the CDR3 with reference TRBV30 and TRBJ2-5 gives the whole variable domain SQTIHQWPATLVQPVGSPLSLECTVEGTSNPNLYWYRQAAGRGLQLLFYSVGIGQISSEVPQNLSASRPQDRQFILSSKKLLLSDSGFYLCATTSGGETQYFGPGTRLLVL.

Notes on this clone: The read terminates 3 residues before the CDR3 end, so the remaining end is supplied by the germline J gene. The V gene is TRBV20-1, the J gene TRBJ1-5; D is unresolved. The CDR3 has 15 amino acids. CDR1 and CDR2 from the germline V gene are DFQATT and SNEGSKA (reference sequence). V was pared by 2 bases and J by 4 bases, with 15 bases between. CDR3 DNA (partial): TGCAGTGCTAGAAATGAACGGGTCTCTAATCAGCCC. This encodes CSARNERVSNQP. The full-length CDR3 reads as CSARNERVSNQPQHF.

A note on this clone: The read ends 3 residues early relative to the CDR3; the germline J gene fills the gap. The chain couples TRBV7-9 to TRBJ2-7, with TRBD1 matching over 11 bases. Trimming at V came to 5 bases and at J to 5 bases, leaving 8 bases not matched to a gene. This CDR3 has 15 residues. The germline gives CDR1 SEHNR, CDR2 FQNEAQ (reference sequence). This chain's CDR3 is CASSRLRDRGNEQYF. The CDR3 DNA, read in part, is TGTGCCAGCAGCCGACTCCGGGACAGGGGGAACGAG.

Of note for this clone: The read ends 3 residues early relative to the CDR3; the germline J gene fills the gap. This chain connects TRBV7-9 to TRBJ1-1; 8 bases map to TRBD1. This CDR3 is 15 amino acids long. CDR1 and CDR2 from the germline V gene are SEHNR and FQNEAQ (reference sequence). Losses at the gene ends were 5 bases for V and 7 bases for J; bases not matched to a gene: 12. The CDR3 bases that were read are TGTGCCAGCAGCCGGACAGGGAGGTTCGATGATGAA. Its translation: CASSRTGRFDDE. The full CDR3 reads CASSRTGRFDDEAFF.

Notes on this clone: The CDR3 extends 3 residues past the end of the read, so its final part is completed from the germline J gene. This rearrangement joins TRBV12-3 or TRBV12-4 to TRBJ1-2; tentative D call: TRBD1 (6 bases). The CDR3 is 15 residues long. V was pared by 5 bases and J by 1 base, with 14 bases between. The CDR3: CASSGGQSLNYGYTF. Partial CDR3 DNA: TGTGCCAGCAGTGGTGGACAGAGTCTTAACTATGGC.

Details on this clone: The read ends 3 residues shy of where the CDR3 ends; the end is completed using the germline J gene. The chain links TRBV7-9 to TRBJ1-4, with 10 bases fitting TRBD1. CDR3 length: 14 amino acids. In germline, CDR1 is SEHNR, CDR2 FQNEAQ (reference sequence). J was trimmed by 7 bases and V by 4 bases; bases with no gene match: 3. CDR3 bases read: TGTGCCAGCAGCTCGGACAGGGGGAGTGAAAAA. Translated, it gives CASSSDRGSEK. The CDR3 in its entirety is CASSSDRGSEKLFF. Variable domain in full (rest from reference TRBV7-9 and TRBJ1-4): DTGVSQNPRHKITKRGQNVTFRCDPISEHNRLYWYRQTLGQGPEFLTYFQNEAQLEKSRLLSDRFSAERPKGSFSTLEIQRTEQGDSAMYLCASSSDRGSEKLFFGSGTQLSVL.